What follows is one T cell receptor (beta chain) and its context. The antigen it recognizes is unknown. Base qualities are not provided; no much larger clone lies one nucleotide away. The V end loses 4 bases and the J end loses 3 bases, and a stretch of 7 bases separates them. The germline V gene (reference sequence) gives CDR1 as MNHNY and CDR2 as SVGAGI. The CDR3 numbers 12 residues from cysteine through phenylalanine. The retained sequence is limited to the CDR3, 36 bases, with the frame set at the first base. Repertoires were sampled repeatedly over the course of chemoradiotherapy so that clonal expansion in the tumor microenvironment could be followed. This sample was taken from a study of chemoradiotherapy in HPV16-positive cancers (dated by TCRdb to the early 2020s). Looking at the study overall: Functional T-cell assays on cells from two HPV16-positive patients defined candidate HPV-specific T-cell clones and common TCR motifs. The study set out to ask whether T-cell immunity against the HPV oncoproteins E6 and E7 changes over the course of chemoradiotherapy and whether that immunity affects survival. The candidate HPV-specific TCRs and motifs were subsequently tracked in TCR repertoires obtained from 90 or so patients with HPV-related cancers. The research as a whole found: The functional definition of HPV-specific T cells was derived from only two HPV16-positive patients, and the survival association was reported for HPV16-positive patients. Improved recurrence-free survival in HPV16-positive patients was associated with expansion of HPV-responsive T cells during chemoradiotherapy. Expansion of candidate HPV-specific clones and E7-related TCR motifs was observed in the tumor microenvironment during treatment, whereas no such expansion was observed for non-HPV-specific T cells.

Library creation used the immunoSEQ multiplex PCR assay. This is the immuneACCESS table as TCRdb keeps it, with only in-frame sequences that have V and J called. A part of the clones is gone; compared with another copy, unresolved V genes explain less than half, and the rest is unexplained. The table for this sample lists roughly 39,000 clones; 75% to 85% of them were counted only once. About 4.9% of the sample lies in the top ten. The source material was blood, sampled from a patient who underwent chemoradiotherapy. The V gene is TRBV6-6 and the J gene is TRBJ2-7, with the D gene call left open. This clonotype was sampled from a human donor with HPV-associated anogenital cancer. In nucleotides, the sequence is TGTGCCAGCAGTTCCGTTGGCTACGAGCAGTACTTC. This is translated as CASSSVGYEQYF.